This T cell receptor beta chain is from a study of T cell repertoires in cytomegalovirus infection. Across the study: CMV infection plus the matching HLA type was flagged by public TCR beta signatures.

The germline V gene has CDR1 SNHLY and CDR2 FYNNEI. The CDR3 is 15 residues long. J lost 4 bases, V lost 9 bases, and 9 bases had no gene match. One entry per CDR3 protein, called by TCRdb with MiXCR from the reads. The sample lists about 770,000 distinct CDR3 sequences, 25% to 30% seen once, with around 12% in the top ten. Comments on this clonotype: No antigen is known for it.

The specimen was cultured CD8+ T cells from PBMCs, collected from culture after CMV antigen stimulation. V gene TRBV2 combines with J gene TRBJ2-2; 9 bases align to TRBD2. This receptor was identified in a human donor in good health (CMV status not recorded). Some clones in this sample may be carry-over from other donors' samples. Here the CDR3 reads CARRPAGGSTGELFF. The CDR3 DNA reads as TGTGCCAGGAGACCGGCGGGGGGGTCCACCGGGGAGCTGTTTTTT.